These 26 T cell receptor beta chains were all obtained from the same sample, sequenced in a study of PD-L1 blockade in urothelial cancer. The time point was: peripheral blood 6 weeks after treatment start. The repertoire was sequenced with immunoSEQ multiplex PCR; TCRdb's copy has only in-frame clones and lacks some. Of around 80,000 clones detected, 85% to 95% appear once; the ten largest clones hold roughly 0.9%. The sample in question was PBMCs, obtained around atezolizumab (anti-PD-L1) treatment. The receptor set was obtained from a woman of 80 years or more with urothelial cancer.

The rearrangement joins TRBV28 to TRBJ2-3, with D perhaps TRBD2 (6 bases). Germline V CDR1 and CDR2: MDHEN, SYDVKM. Deletions cut 3 bases from V and 4 bases from J, with 11 bases between. The CDR3 consists of 14 residues. CDR3 bases: TGTGCCAGCAGTTTGGTGACTAGTGCAGATACGCAGTATTTT. Translation gives CASSLVTSADTQYF.

The table lists this clone with a few counts. The chain has TRBV5-1 and TRBJ1-1; no firm D call. Germline lookup yields CDR1 SGHRS and CDR2 YFSETQ. The CDR3 has 13 amino acids. Trimming took 3 bases from V and 0 from J, leaving 6 bases between them. The CDR3 coding sequence is TGCGCCAGCAGCTCCGGTGTGAACACTGAAGCTTTCTTT. Residues: CASSSGVNTEAFF.

This rearrangement joins TRBV27 to TRBJ2-1; D is perhaps TRBD2 (6 bases). The V gene lost 7 bases and the J gene lost 5 bases, with 18 bases spanning the gap. The germline V gene has CDR1 MNHEY and CDR2 SMNVEV (reference sequence). This CDR3 region has 15 residues. CDR3 DNA sequence: TGTGCCAGCACCCTTGGGGGGTTAAAGGACAATGAGCAGTTCTTC. This codes for CASTLGGLKDNEQFF.

CDR3 coding DNA: TGTGCCAGCAGTCAAACCACTACCCAGGGGAGAGAGTCCTACAATGAGCAGTTCTTC. Amino acids: CASSQTTTQGRESYNEQFF. This sequence joins TRBV28 and TRBJ2-1; tentative D call: TRBD1 (6 bases). Trimming cost V 5 bases and J 1 base, with 24 bases left between them. The CDR3 contains 19 residues. Germline lookup yields CDR1 MDHEN and CDR2 SYDVKM.

V usage is TRBV7-9 and J usage is TRBJ2-7; D not resolved. This CDR3 comprises 11 residues. Trimming took 2 bases from V and 7 from J, leaving 6 bases between them. Germline CDR1 SEHNR, CDR2 FQNEAQ (reference sequence). This CDR3 is CASSLHWEQYF. The CDR3 DNA reads as TGTGCCAGCAGCTTACACTGGGAGCAGTACTTC.

This chain uses TRBV5-8 with TRBJ2-4; 12 positions agree with TRBD1. The CDR3 totals 19 residues. Per the germline V gene, CDR1 is SGHTS and CDR2 is YDEGEE. With 5 bases clipped from V and 0 bases from J, the junction kept 12 bases outside the gene matches. This CDR3 is CASRFPGQGAYLAKNIQYF. DNA for the CDR3: TGTGCCAGCAGGTTTCCGGGACAGGGGGCCTATCTAGCCAAAAACATTCAGTACTTC.

This chain links TRBV19 with TRBJ1-5; D remains ambiguous. The germline V gene has CDR1 LNHDA and CDR2 SQIVND (reference sequence). Trimming took off 2 bases at V and 15 bases at J, with 14 bases between the two ends. The CDR3 totals 12 residues. DNA for the CDR3: TGTGCCAGTAGTATACACCGGGAGCACAGGCATTTT. Translating it yields CASSIHREHRHF.

The V and J genes are TRBV5-1 and TRBJ1-1; TRBD1 agrees at 8 bases. This CDR3 is 14 amino acids long. The V segment lost 4 bases and the J segment 3 bases; nucleotides outside the gene matches: 5. Germline lookup yields CDR1 SGHRS and CDR2 YFSETQ. CDR3 nucleotide sequence: TGCGCCAGCAGCAGAACAGGGGGGTACACTGAAGCTTTCTTT. This gives the protein CASSRTGGYTEAFF.

This clone has a single count. The V and J genes are TRBV5-1 and TRBJ1-1; TRBD1 might be the D (6 bases). There are 16 residues in the CDR3. The V end was cut by 1 base, the J end by 1 base, with 14 bases between. In germline, CDR1 is SGHRS, CDR2 YFSETQ. CDR3 bases: TGCGCCAGCAGCTTGAGCAGGGGCCGCCAGAACACTGAAGCTTTCTTT. Protein: CASSLSRGRQNTEAFF.

CDR3 residues: CASSFTGDDEKLFF. In nucleotides, the CDR3 is TGCGCCAGCAGCTTCACAGGGGATGACGAAAAACTGTTTTTT. This chain joins TRBV5-1 and TRBJ1-4, with TRBD1 identical over 7 bases. This CDR3 has 14 residues. The ends lost 2 bases at V and 8 bases at J; junction bases unmatched: 6. Germline CDR1 reads SGHRS; CDR2 reads YFSETQ.

V is TRBV9 and J is TRBJ2-1; the D gene is possibly TRBD1 (5 bases). Germline-derived CDR1 and CDR2 are SGDLS and YYNGEE. This CDR3 spans 17 amino acids. Trimming took 4 bases from V and 0 from J, leaving 17 bases between them. This chain's CDR3 is CASSLGTDSYSYNEQFF. The CDR3 bases are TGTGCCAGCAGCTTAGGAACAGACAGTTACTCCTACAATGAGCAGTTCTTC.

J is TRBJ2-7 and V is TRBV5-1; 12 bases fit TRBD2. Trimming cost V 4 bases and J 3 bases; bases outside gene matches: 5. Germline V gene data show CDR1 as SGHRS and CDR2 as YFSETQ. CDR3 length: 15 residues. The CDR3 protein is CASSPGLAGFYEQYF. The DNA of the CDR3 is TGCGCCAGCAGCCCGGGACTAGCGGGCTTCTACGAGCAGTACTTC.

V gene TRBV25-1 combines with J gene TRBJ2-3; D is possibly TRBD1 (7 bases). The CDR3 runs 13 residues. Per germline, CDR1 MGHDK and CDR2 SYGVNS. V lost 6 bases, J lost 4 bases, and 11 bases lay in between. CDR3 nucleotides: TGTGCCAGCAGCCCAGGGGGGTCAGATACGCAGTATTTT. It codes for CASSPGGSDTQYF.

The J gene is TRBJ2-7, the V gene TRBV19; 8 nucleotides line up with TRBD1. Germline-derived CDR1 and CDR2 are LNHDA and SQIVND (reference sequence). The J segment lost 9 bases and the V segment lost 4 bases, leaving 2 bases of the junction unmatched. This CDR3 region has 11 residues. In nucleotides, the CDR3 is TGTGCCAGTAGTACGGGGACAGGGCAGTACTTC. Its translation is CASSTGTGQYF. The full variable domain, completed using reference TRBV19 and TRBJ2-7, is DGGITQSPKYLFRKEGQNVTLSCEQNLNHDAMYWYRQDPGQGLRLIYYSQIVNDFQKGDIAEGYSVSREKKESFPLTVTSAQKNPTAFYLCASSTGTGQYFGPGTRLTVT.

This sequence joins TRBV6-1 and TRBJ2-1; D gene uncertain. Germline CDR1 is MNHNS and CDR2 is SASEGT. V lost 1 base to trimming and J lost 0 bases, with 10 bases between them. The CDR3 totals 16 residues. CDR3 nucleotides: TGTGCCAGCAGTGAAGGAGCTGGGCGCTCCTACAATGAGCAGTTCTTC. Translating gives CASSEGAGRSYNEQFF.

The rearrangement links TRBV7-9 to TRBJ2-6, with 13 bases identical to TRBD2. Germline values: CDR1 SEHNR, CDR2 FQNEAQ (reference sequence). V lost 4 bases and J lost 2; bases outside the gene matches: 5. The CDR3 runs 18 residues. The CDR3 DNA reads as TGTGCCAGCAGCTCAGGCGGACTAGCGGGAGCTGGGGCCAACGTCCTGACTTTC. Residues: CASSSGGLAGAGANVLTF.

The V and J genes are TRBV28 and TRBJ2-3; 10 nucleotides agree with TRBD2. CDR3 length: 13 residues. Germline V gene data show CDR1 as MDHEN and CDR2 as SYDVKM. V shed 5 bases, J shed 4 bases, and the junction held 0 bases outside the gene matches. CDR3 nucleotide sequence: TGTGCCAGCAGTCTAGCGGGAGCAGATACGCAGTATTTT. Amino acids: CASSLAGADTQYF. Full variable domain (outside the CDR3, taken from reference TRBV28 and TRBJ2-3): DVKVTQSSRYLVKRTGEKVFLECVQDMDHENMFWYRQDPGLGLRLIYFSYDVKMKEKGDIPEGYSVSREKKERFSLILESASTNQTSMYLCASSLAGADTQYFGPGTRLTVL.

The chain employs TRBV7-7 and TRBJ2-5; D may be TRBD2 (6 bases). Per the germline V gene, CDR1 is SSHAT and CDR2 is FNYEAQ (reference sequence). V lost 4 bases and J lost 5, with 11 bases in between. The CDR3 has 13 amino acids. The CDR3 sequence is CASSSGGKETQYF. The CDR3 DNA is TGTGCCAGCAGCTCTGGGGGGAAGGAGACCCAGTACTTC.

The rearrangement links TRBV11-2 to TRBJ1-4; D is uncertain. The germline V gene has CDR1 SGHAT and CDR2 FQNNGV. V dropped 8 bases and J dropped 5 bases, with 18 bases sitting between them. The CDR3 loop spans 15 amino acids. CDR3 sequence (DNA): TGTGCCAGCGCTGGAGGAGGGCAGCTCAATGAAAAACTGTTTTTT. Amino acids: CASAGGGQLNEKLFF.

V gene TRBV11-1 combines with J gene TRBJ2-7; TRBD1 agrees at 10 bases. The CDR3 covers 15 residues. V was pared by 6 bases and J by 3 bases, with 8 bases of the junction left unmatched. From germline, CDR1 is SGHAT and CDR2 FQDESV (reference sequence). The CDR3 here is CASSPTGTGVYEQYF. CDR3 bases: TGTGCCAGCAGTCCCACCGGGACAGGGGTCTACGAGCAGTACTTC.

V and J are TRBV11-3 and TRBJ2-3; TRBD2 aligns across 8 bases. CDR3 size: 15 residues. V trimming: 4 bases; J trimming: 4 bases; junction bases outside the gene matches: 7. Germline V gives CDR1 SGHNT, CDR2 YENEEA. DNA of the CDR3: TGTGCCAGCAGCTCGGGGGGGGGCGCCGCAGATACGCAGTATTTT. Translating gives CASSSGGGAADTQYF.

The chain is built from TRBV6-1 and TRBJ2-7; the D is unclear. The V gene's germline CDR1 is MNHNS and CDR2 SASEGT. Trimming pared 4 bases from V and 1 base from J, leaving 8 bases between. The CDR3 totals 13 residues. In nucleotides, the CDR3 is TGTGCCAGCAGTGTAGAGGTATCCTACGAGCAGTACTTC. Protein sequence: CASSVEVSYEQYF.

Here the CDR3 reads CASSSLRARPGGYTF. CDR3 coding DNA: TGTGCCAGCAGCTCCCTGAGGGCGCGCCCTGGTGGCTACACCTTC. J is TRBJ1-2 and V is TRBV28; D call uncertain. The CDR3 consists of 15 residues. The germline V gene encodes CDR1 MDHEN and CDR2 SYDVKM. V was cut by 6 bases and J by 7 bases, with 21 bases left in between.

The chain combines TRBV18 with TRBJ1-1; weak D call: TRBD1 (5 bases). Germline CDR1 KGHSH, CDR2 LQKENI. V was cut by 3 bases and J by 5 bases, with 13 bases left in between. CDR3 length: 14 residues. CDR3 in amino acids: CASSPRGEWTEAFF. CDR3 coding DNA: TGTGCCAGCTCACCCCGGGGGGAGTGGACTGAAGCTTTCTTT.

Worth noting for this clone: Other DNA sequences within the sample encode an identical CDR3. CDR3 protein: CASGRDRGNQPQHF. In DNA, the CDR3 is TGCGCCAGCGGGCGAGACAGGGGCAATCAGCCCCAGCATTTT. This chain joins TRBV10-2 and TRBJ1-5, with 7 bases identical to TRBD1. Germline CDR1 is WSHSY and CDR2 is SAAADI. With 8 bases clipped from V and 2 bases from J, the junction kept 6 bases outside the gene matches. The CDR3 totals 14 residues.

This clone came up once. This rearrangement joins TRBV10-1 to TRBJ1-5; a weak D match, TRBD1 (6 bases). V lost 5 bases and J lost 5, with 19 bases in between. Germline-derived CDR1 and CDR2 are WNHNN and SYGVQD (reference sequence). This CDR3 has 16 residues. The CDR3 reads CASSLETGSPYQPQHF. CDR3 sequence (DNA): TGCGCCAGCAGTCTCGAGACAGGCTCGCCGTATCAGCCCCAGCATTTT.